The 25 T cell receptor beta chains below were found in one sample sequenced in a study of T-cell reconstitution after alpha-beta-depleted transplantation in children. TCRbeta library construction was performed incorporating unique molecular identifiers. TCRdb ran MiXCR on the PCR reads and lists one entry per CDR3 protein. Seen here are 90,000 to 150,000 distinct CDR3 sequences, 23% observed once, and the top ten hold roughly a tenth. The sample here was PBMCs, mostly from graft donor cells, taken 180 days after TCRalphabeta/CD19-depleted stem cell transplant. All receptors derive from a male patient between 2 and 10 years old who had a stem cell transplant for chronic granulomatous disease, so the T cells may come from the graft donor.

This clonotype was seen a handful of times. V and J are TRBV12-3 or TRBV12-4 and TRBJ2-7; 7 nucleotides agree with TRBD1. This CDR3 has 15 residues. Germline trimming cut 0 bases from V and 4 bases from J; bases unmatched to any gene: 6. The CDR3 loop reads CASSLARGGPYEQYF. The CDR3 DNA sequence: TGTGCCAGCAGTTTAGCACGAGGGGGCCCATACGAGCAGTACTTC.

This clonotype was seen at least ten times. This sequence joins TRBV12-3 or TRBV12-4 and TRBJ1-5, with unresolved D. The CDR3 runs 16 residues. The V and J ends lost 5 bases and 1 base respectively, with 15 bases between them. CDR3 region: CASSQRAGKSNQPQHF. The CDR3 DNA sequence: TGTGCCAGCAGTCAGCGGGCCGGGAAAAGCAATCAGCCCCAGCATTTT.

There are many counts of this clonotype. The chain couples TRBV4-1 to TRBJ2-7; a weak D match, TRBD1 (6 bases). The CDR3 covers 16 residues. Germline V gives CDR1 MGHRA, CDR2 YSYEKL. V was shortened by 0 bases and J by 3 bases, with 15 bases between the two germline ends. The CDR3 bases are TGCGCCAGCAGCCAAGATCCGACAGGAATCTACTACGAGCAGTACTTC. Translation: CASSQDPTGIYYEQYF.

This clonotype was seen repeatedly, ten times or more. The CDR3 sequence is CATSRGDRGQFF. CDR3 nucleotide sequence: TGTGCCACCAGCAGAGGGGACAGGGGGCAGTTCTTC. The rearrangement joins TRBV15 to TRBJ2-1, with 10 bases that match TRBD1. This CDR3 region has 12 residues. Germline CDR1 LNHNV, CDR2 YYDKDF (reference sequence). With 1 base clipped from V and 12 bases from J, the junction kept 0 bases outside the gene matches.

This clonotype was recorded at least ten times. CDR3 sequence: CASSGRVRTDTQYF. As DNA, the CDR3 is TGTGCCAGCAGCGGTAGGGTGCGCACAGATACGCAGTATTTT. The chain joins TRBV9 to TRBJ2-3; D gene ambiguous. The CDR3 loop spans 14 amino acids. Germline-derived CDR1 and CDR2 are SGDLS and YYNGEE. The V end was cut by 3 bases, the J end by 1 base, with 9 bases between.

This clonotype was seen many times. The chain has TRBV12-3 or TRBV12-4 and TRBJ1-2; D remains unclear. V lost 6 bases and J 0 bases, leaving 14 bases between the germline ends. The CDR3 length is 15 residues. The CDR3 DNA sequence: TGTGCCAGCAGCTCCGGACGGTATACTAACTATGGCTACACCTTC. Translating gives CASSSGRYTNYGYTF.

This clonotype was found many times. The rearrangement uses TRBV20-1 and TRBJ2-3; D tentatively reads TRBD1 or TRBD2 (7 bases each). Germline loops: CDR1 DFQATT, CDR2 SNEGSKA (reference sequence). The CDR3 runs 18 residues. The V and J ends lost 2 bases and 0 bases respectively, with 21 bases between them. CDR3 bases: TGCAGTGCTAGAAGAGCGGGACAGTACTTCTCTAGCACAGATACGCAGTATTTT. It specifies CSARRAGQYFSSTDTQYF.

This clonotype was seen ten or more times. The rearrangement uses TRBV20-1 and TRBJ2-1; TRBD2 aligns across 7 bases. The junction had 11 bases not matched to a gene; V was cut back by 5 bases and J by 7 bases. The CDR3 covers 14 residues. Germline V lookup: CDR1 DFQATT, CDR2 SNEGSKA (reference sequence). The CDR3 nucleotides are TGCAGTGCTCGTTCGGGGACTAACTTGAATGAGCAGTTCTTC. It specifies CSARSGTNLNEQFF.

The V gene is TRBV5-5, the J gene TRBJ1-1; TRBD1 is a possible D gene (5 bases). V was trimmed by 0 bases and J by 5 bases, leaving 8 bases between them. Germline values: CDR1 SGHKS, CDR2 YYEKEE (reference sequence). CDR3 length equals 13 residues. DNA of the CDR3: TGTGCCAGCAGCTTGGAGGGGCGGACTGAAGCTTTCTTT. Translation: CASSLEGRTEAFF.

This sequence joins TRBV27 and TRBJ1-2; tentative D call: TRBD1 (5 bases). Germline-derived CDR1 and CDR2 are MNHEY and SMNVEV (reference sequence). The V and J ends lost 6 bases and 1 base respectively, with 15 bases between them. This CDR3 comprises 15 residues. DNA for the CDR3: TGTGCCAGCAGCCCCCGGCGGGGGGGTAACTATGGCTACACCTTC. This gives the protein CASSPRRGGNYGYTF.

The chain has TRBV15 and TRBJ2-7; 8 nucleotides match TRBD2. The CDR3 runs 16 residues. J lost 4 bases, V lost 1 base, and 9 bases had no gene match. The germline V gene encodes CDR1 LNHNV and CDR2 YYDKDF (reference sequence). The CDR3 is CATSRGLWAGGYEQYF. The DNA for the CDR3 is TGTGCCACCAGCAGAGGACTTTGGGCGGGAGGTTACGAGCAGTACTTC. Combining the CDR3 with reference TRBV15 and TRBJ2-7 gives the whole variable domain DAMVIQNPRYQVTQFGKPVTLSCSQTLNHNVMYWYQQKSSQAPKLLFHYYDKDFNNEADTPDNFQSRRPNTSFCFLDIRSPGLGDTAMYLCATSRGLWAGGYEQYFGPGTRLTVT.

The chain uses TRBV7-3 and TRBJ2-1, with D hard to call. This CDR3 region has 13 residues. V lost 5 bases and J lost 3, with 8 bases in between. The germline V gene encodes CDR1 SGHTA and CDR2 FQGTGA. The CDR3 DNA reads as TGTGCCAGCAGCCCGGGTCGCTACAATGAGCAGTTCTTC. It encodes CASSPGRYNEQFF. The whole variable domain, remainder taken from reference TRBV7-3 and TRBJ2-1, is GAGVSQTPSNKVTEKGKYVELRCDPISGHTALYWYRQSLGQGPEFLIYFQGTGAADDSGLPNDRFFAVRPEGSVSTLKIQRTERGDSAVYLCASSPGRYNEQFFGPGTRLTVL.

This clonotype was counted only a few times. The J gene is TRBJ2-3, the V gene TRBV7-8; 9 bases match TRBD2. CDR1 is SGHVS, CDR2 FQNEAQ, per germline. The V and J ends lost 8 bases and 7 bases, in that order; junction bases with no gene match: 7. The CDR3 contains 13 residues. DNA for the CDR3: TGTGCCAGCGTGGCGGGAGGGGGATATACGCAGTATTTT. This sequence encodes CASVAGGGYTQYF.

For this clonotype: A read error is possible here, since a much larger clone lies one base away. The CDR3 DNA reads TGTGCCAGCAGCGTAGGCAGTGCAGATTACGAGCAGTACTTC. Amino acids: CASSVGSADYEQYF. This chain connects TRBV9 to TRBJ2-7; D not certain. This CDR3 has 14 amino acids. Trimming removed 0 bases from V and 4 bases from J, with 11 bases in between. The germline gives CDR1 SGDLS, CDR2 YYNGEE.

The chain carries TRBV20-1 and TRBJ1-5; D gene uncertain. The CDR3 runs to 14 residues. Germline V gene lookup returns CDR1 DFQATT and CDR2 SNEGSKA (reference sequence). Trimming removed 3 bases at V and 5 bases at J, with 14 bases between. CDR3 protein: CSARDPREDQPQHF. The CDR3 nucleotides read TGCAGTGCTAGGGACCCTCGGGAGGATCAGCCCCAGCATTTT.

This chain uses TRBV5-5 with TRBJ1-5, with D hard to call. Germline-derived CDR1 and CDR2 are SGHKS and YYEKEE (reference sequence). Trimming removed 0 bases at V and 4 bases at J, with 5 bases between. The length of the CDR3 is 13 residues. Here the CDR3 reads CASSLVINQPQHF. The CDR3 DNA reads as TGTGCCAGCAGCTTGGTTATAAATCAGCCCCAGCATTTT.

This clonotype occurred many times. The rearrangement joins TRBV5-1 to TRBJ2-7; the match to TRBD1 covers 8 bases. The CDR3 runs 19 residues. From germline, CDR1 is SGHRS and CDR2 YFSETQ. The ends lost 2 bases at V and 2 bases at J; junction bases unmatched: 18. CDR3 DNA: TGCGCCAGCAGCTTCCTTGGGACAGGTAATGAATATCCCACCTACGAGCAGTACTTC. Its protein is CASSFLGTGNEYPTYEQYF.

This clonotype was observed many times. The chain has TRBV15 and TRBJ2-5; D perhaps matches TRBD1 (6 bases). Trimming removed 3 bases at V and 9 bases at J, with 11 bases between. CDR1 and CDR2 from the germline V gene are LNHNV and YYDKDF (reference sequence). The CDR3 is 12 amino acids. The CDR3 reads CATSRTGLSQYF. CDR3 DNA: TGTGCCACCAGCAGGACAGGTTTATCCCAGTACTTC.

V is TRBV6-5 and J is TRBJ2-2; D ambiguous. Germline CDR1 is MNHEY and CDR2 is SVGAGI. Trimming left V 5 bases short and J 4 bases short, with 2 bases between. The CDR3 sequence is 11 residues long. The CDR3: CASSGTGELFF. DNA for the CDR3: TGTGCCAGCAGTGGCACCGGGGAGCTGTTTTTT.

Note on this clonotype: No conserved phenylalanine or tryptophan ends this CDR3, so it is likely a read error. The CDR3 loop is CSATASGFYEQYL. CDR3 nucleotides: TGCAGTGCTACGGCTAGCGGGTTTTACGAGCAGTACTTG. The rearrangement links TRBV20-1 to TRBJ2-7, with 8 bases lining up with TRBD2. Germline lookup yields CDR1 DFQATT and CDR2 SNEGSKA (reference sequence). V shed 4 bases and J 4 bases; nucleotides not matched to a gene: 6. CDR3 length equals 13 residues.

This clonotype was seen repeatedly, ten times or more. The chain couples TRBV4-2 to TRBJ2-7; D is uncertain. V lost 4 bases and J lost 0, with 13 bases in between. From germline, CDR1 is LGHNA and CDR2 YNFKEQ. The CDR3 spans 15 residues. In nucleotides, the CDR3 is TGTGCCAGCAGCCCCCTATGGGGTTTCTCCTACGAGCAGTACTTC. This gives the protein CASSPLWGFSYEQYF.

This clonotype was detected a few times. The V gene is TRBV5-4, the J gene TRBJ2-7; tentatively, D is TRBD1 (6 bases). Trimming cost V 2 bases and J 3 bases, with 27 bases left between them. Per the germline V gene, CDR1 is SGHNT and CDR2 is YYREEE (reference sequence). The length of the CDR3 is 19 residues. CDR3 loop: CASSLGALSTGTRGYEQYF. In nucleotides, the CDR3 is TGTGCCAGCAGCTTAGGGGCCCTTTCTACCGGGACAAGGGGCTACGAGCAGTACTTC.

This CDR3 is CASSPLDGELFF. Written as DNA, the CDR3 is TGTGCCAGCAGCCCTCTTGACGGGGAGCTGTTTTTT. The chain uses TRBV5-5 and TRBJ2-2; no firm D call. V was shortened by 4 bases and J by 7 bases, with 8 bases between the two germline ends. This CDR3 is 12 amino acids long. Germline-derived CDR1 and CDR2 are SGHKS and YYEKEE (reference sequence).

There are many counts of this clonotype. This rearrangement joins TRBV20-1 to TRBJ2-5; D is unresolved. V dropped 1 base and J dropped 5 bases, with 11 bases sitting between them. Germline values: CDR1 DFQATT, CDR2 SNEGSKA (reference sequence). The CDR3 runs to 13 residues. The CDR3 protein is CSARGALGETQYF. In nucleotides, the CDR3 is TGCAGTGCTAGAGGGGCTTTGGGGGAGACCCAGTACTTC.

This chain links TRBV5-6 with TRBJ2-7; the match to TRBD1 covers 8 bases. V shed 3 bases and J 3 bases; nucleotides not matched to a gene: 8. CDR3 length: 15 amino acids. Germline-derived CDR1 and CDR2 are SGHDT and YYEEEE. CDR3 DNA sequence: TGTGCCAGCAGCTACGAGTCCGGGACAGGCTACGAGCAGTACTTC. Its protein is CASSYESGTGYEQYF.